This T cell receptor (beta chain) was captured by sequencing in a study of long-term antiretroviral therapy in people with HIV. Background on the study: The 2015 immediate-ART recommendation came about a decade after the earliest samples. General study points: The study found that diversity rose after ART but stayed below transplant donor controls. HIV repertoires spanned tighter CDR3 length ranges than controls did.

The immunoSEQ assay was v3.0, run at survey level. TCRdb's table, derived via immunoSEQ multiplex PCR, lists solely in-frame clones and lacks some. The sample includes under 25,000 clones, over 85% of them seen just once. This clone is a singleton in its sample. Its specificity is not known. The study used samples holding about 0.9-11 million cryopreserved PBMC before DNA extraction. After removal of 4 bases from V and 5 bases from J, the junction contained 7 bases not matched to a gene. CDR3 length equals 16 residues. Germline CDR1 LNHDA, CDR2 SQIVND (reference sequence). This sequence originates from a woman in her 40s with HIV. V is TRBV19 and J is TRBJ2-3, with 12 bases lining up with TRBD2. The sequenced sample was unsorted PBMCs, obtained 7.6 years after starting antiretroviral therapy. CDR3: CASSRLLAGGRDTQYF. The CDR3 DNA reads TGTGCCAGTAGTAGGCTGCTAGCGGGGGGGCGAGATACGCAGTATTTT.